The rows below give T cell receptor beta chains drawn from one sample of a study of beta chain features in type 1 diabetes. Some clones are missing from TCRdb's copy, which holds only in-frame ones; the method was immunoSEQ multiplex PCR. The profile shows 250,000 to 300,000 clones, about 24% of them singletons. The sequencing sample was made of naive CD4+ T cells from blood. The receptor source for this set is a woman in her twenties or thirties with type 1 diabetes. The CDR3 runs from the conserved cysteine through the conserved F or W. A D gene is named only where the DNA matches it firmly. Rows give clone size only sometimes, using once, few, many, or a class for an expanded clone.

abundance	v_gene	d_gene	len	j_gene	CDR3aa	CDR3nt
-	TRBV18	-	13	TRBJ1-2	CASSPSGDYGYTF	TGTGCCAGCTCACCGTCGGGGGACTATGGCTACACCTTC
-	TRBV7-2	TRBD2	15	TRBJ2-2	CASSLQREGPGELFF	TGTGCCAGCAGCTTACAGCGGGAGGGCCCCGGGGAGCTGTTTTTT
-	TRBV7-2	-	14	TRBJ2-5	CASSLTMAEETQYF	TGTGCCAGCAGCTTAACTATGGCAGAAGAGACCCAGTACTTC
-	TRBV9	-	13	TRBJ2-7	CASSARGAGEQYF	TGTGCCAGCAGCGCCCGTGGAGCCGGCGAGCAGTACTTC
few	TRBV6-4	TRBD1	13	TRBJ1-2	CASKGQGVVGYTF	TGTGCCAGCAAGGGACAGGGAGTAGTTGGCTACACCTTC
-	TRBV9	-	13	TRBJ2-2	CASSPDFTGELFF	TGTGCCAGCAGCCCGGACTTTACCGGGGAGCTGTTTTTT
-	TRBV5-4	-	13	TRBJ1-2	CASSLQAPYGYTF	TGTGCCAGCAGCTTGCAGGCTCCCTATGGCTACACCTTC
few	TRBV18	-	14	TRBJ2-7	CASSPEGSTYEQYF	TGTGCCAGCTCACCTGAGGGCAGCACCTACGAGCAGTACTTC
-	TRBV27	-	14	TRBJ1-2	CASSPQGSQSGYTF	TGTGCCAGCAGTCCCCAGGGTTCACAGTCTGGCTACACCTTC
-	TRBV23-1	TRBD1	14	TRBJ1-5	CASSQQDRRQPQHF	TGCGCCAGCAGTCAGCAGGACAGGCGCCAGCCCCAGCATTTT
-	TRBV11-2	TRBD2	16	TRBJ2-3	CASSPRLAGRTDTQYF	TGTGCCAGCAGCCCCCGACTAGCGGGAAGGACAGATACGCAGTATTTT
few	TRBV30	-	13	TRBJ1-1	CAWSTQGFTEAFF	TGTGCCTGGAGTACACAGGGATTCACTGAAGCTTTCTTT
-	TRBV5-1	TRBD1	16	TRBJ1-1	CASSTGTGGSGTEAFF	TGCGCCAGCAGCACTGGGACAGGGGGCAGTGGCACTGAAGCTTTCTTT
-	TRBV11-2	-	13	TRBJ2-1	CASSLDLGGEQFF	TGTGCCAGCAGCTTAGATCTAGGAGGTGAGCAGTTCTTC
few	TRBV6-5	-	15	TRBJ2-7	CASSPDGGLSYEQYF	TGTGCCAGCAGTCCCGACGGGGGGCTCTCCTACGAGCAGTACTTC
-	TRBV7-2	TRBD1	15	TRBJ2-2	CASSEGQGATGELFF	TGTGCCAGCAGCGAAGGACAGGGTGCGACCGGGGAGCTGTTTTTT
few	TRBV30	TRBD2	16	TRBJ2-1	CAWVRLASSSYNEQFF	TGTGCCTGGGTCAGACTAGCGTCGAGCTCCTACAATGAGCAGTTCTTC
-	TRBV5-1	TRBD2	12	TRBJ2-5	CASSGLGETQYF	TGCGCCAGCAGCGGACTAGGGGAGACCCAGTACTTC
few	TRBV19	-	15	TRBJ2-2	CASSNQPGWTGELFF	TGTGCCAGTAGTAACCAACCCGGGTGGACCGGGGAGCTGTTTTTT
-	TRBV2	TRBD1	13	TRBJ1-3	CASGGQEGNTIYF	TGTGCCAGCGGGGGACAGGAAGGAAACACCATATATTTT
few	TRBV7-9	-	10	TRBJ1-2	CASSTSGYTF	TGTGCCAGCAGCACCAGTGGCTACACCTTC
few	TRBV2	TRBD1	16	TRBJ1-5	CASSPTGTGHNQPQHF	TGTGCCAGCAGTCCGACCGGGACAGGGCACAATCAGCCCCAGCATTTT
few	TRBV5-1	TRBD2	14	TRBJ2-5	CASSLATSEETQYF	TGCGCCAGCAGCTTGGCAACTAGCGAGGAGACCCAGTACTTC
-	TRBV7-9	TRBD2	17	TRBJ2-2	CASSLSGGSLEIGELFF	TGTGCCAGCAGCTTATCGGGCGGGAGTTTGGAAATCGGGGAGCTGTTTTTT
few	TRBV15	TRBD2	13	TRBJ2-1	CATRRGGYNEQFF	TGTGCCACCCGGCGGGGGGGCTACAATGAGCAGTTCTTC
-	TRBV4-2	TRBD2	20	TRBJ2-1	CASRLSGGTSGGSSYNEQFF	TGTGCCAGCAGACTCTCCGGGGGGACTAGCGGAGGGAGCTCCTACAATGAGCAGTTCTTC
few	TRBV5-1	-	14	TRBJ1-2	CASSLEGSEYGYTF	TGCGCCAGCAGCTTGGAGGGGTCGGAGTATGGCTACACCTTC
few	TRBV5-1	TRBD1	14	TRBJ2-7	CASSSGTGAYEQYF	TGCGCCAGCAGCTCCGGGACAGGGGCCTACGAGCAGTACTTC
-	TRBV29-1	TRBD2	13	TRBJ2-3	CSTRTSGTDTQYF	TGCAGCACTCGGACTAGCGGAACAGATACGCAGTATTTT
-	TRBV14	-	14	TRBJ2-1	CASSQGAFYNEQFF	TGTGCCAGCAGCCAAGGGGCCTTCTACAATGAGCAGTTCTTC
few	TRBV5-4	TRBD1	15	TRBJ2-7	CASSPGTGETYEQYF	TGTGCCAGCAGCCCCGGGACAGGGGAGACCTACGAGCAGTACTTC
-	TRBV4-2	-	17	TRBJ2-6	CASSQSGSGSGANVLTF	TGTGCCAGCAGCCAATCTGGGTCGGGCTCTGGGGCCAACGTCCTGACTTTC
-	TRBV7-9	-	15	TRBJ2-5	CASSWDKSHQETQYF	TGTGCCAGCAGCTGGGACAAATCACACCAAGAGACCCAGTACTTC
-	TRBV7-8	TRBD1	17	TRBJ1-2	CASSRPGTGSPYDGYTF	TGTGCCAGCAGCCGCCCCGGGACAGGTTCCCCCTACGATGGCTACACCTTC
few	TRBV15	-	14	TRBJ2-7	CATSVVSRGYEQYF	TGTGCCACCAGCGTGGTATCCCGGGGGTACGAGCAGTACTTC
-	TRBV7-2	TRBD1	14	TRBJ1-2	CASSLDRGVRGYTF	TGTGCCAGCAGCCTCGACAGGGGGGTTAGGGGCTACACCTTC
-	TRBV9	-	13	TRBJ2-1	CASSKQGSNEQFF	TGTGCCAGCAGCAAGCAGGGTTCCAATGAGCAGTTCTTC
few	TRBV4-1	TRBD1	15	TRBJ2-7	CASSQVPGQSYEQYF	TGCGCCAGCAGCCAAGTACCGGGACAGTCCTACGAGCAGTACTTC
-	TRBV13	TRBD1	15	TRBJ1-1	CASSLDRGLNTEAFF	TGTGCCAGCAGCTTAGACAGGGGCCTGAACACTGAAGCTTTCTTT
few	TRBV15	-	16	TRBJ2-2	CATSRDVVASTGELFF	TGTGCCACCAGCAGAGATGTCGTTGCGAGCACCGGGGAGCTGTTTTTT
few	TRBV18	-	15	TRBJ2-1	CASSPQGAENNEQFF	TGTGCCAGCTCACCGCAGGGCGCGGAAAACAATGAGCAGTTCTTC
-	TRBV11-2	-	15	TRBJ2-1	CASSLTTGSYNEQFF	TGTGCCAGCAGCTTGACGACTGGCTCCTACAATGAGCAGTTCTTC
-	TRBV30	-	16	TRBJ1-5	CAWSPPGHPSSWAQHF	TGTGCCTGGAGTCCTCCGGGACACCCATCCTCGTGGGCCCAGCATTTT
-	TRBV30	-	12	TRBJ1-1	CAWSRDGSGAFF	TGTGCCTGGAGCCGTGATGGCTCGGGAGCTTTCTTT
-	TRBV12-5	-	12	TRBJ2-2	CASGGTNGELFF	TGTGCTAGTGGGGGGACAAACGGGGAGCTGTTTTTT
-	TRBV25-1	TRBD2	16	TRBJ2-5	CASSEGRLAGGETQYF	TGTGCCAGCAGTGAAGGGAGACTAGCGGGAGGAGAGACCCAGTACTTC
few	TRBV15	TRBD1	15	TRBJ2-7	CATSREGTGAYEQYF	TGTGCCACCAGCAGAGAGGGGACAGGGGCCTACGAGCAGTACTTC
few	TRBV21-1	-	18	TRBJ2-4	CASTQRLAAHLAKNIQYF	TGTGCCAGCACTCAGCGACTAGCGGCCCACCTAGCCAAAAACATTCAGTACTTC
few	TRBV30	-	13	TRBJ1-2	CAWSGGEFYGYTF	TGTGCCTGGAGTGGTGGGGAGTTCTATGGCTACACCTTC
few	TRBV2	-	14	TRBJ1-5	CASSETSANQPQHF	TGTGCCAGCAGTGAAACGAGTGCCAATCAGCCCCAGCATTTT
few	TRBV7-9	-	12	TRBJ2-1	CASSLEGNEQFF	TGTGCCAGCAGCTTAGAGGGGAATGAGCAGTTCTTC
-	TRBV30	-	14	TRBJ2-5	CAWSSLAYQETQYF	TGTGCCTGGAGTAGCCTAGCGTACCAAGAGACCCAGTACTTC
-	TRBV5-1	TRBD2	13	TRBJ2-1	CANRLAPGNEQFF	TGCGCCAACCGACTAGCCCCCGGCAATGAGCAGTTCTTC
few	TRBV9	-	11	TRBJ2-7	CASSPGYEQYF	TGTGCCAGCAGCCCAGGTTACGAGCAGTACTTC
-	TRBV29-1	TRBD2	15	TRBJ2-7	CSVVKGTSGSHEQYF	TGCAGCGTTGTTAAGGGAACTAGCGGGAGCCACGAGCAGTACTTC
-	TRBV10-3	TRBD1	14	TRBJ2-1	CAIKTGSSDNEQFF	TGTGCCATTAAGACAGGGTCATCAGACAATGAGCAGTTCTTC
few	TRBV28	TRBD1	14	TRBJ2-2	CASSSTTGAGELFF	TGTGCCAGCAGTTCCACCACAGGGGCCGGGGAGCTGTTTTTT